The clone carrying this TCR beta chain turned up a few times. Individual cDNA molecules each received unique molecular identifiers attached to them. Each CDR3 protein gets one entry after TCRdb re-called the 5' RACE reads with MiXCR. The sample has 45,000 to 55,000 distinct CDR3 sequences, 11% seen once. These data are taken from a study of early T cells in non-severe SARS-CoV-2 infection. The sample taken for sequencing was whole blood. The sequence was obtained from an adult who was a healthcare worker with PCR-confirmed SARS-CoV-2 infection or an uninfected control (not recorded which).

The CDR3 sequence: CASGLQGPPKNIQYF. Written as DNA, the CDR3 is TGTGCCAGCGGACTACAGGGCCCCCCCAAAAACATTCAGTACTTC. This chain connects TRBV27 to TRBJ2-4; the D gene could be TRBD1 or TRBD2 (6 bases each). CDR3 length: 15 amino acids. Germline values: CDR1 MNHEY, CDR2 SMNVEV (reference sequence). The V and J ends lost 8 bases and 2 bases respectively, with 16 bases between them.